This T cell receptor beta chain comes out of a study of T cells after yellow fever vaccination. General study points: Abundant clonotypes (contaminants from the bulk population) could be present in FACS-sorted repertoires.

The TCR cDNA carried a universal primer site and UMIs from 5'RACE template switching. TCRdb reprocessed the 5' RACE reads with MiXCR, giving one entry per CDR3 protein. The sample yields approximately 580,000 distinct CDR3 sequences, roughly a sixth seen once. This clonotype was found a few times. Its target is not known. The CDR3 is made up of 11 amino acids. Germline V gene lookup returns CDR1 SEHNR and CDR2 FQNEAQ (reference sequence). V lost 4 bases to trimming and J lost 10 bases, with 7 bases between them. The chain links TRBV7-9 to TRBJ1-4; no definite D call. The material was PBMCs, obtained less than 6 days after the first yellow fever vaccination. The clonotype comes from a man younger than 35 who received the YFV17D yellow fever vaccine. CDR3 coding DNA: TGTGCCAGCAGCTCTGATCCAAAACTGTTTTTT. Protein product: CASSSDPKLFF.